These 10 T cell receptor beta chains share one sample of origin, sequenced in a study of blood T cell repertoires in COVID-19. Produced via immunoSEQ multiplex PCR; TCRdb's table is partial and in-frame only. The sample has approximately 120,000 clones; 88% are singletons. Sample: peripheral blood. The origin of the receptors is a human donor in a cohort sampled during active COVID-19.

The chain employs TRBV7-9 and TRBJ1-3; TRBD1 aligns across 10 bases. The germline CDR1 and CDR2 sequences are SEHNR and FQNEAQ (reference sequence). There are 20 residues in the CDR3. V lost 5 bases and J lost 2; bases outside the gene matches: 18. The CDR3 reads CASSTQRLGGQGLAGNTIYF. DNA of the CDR3: TGTGCCAGCAGCACCCAGCGATTGGGGGGACAGGGGCTGGCTGGAAACACCATATATTTT.

CDR3 sequence reads: CASSQSGCLCGGYEQYF. In nucleotides, the CDR3 is TGCGCCAGCAGTCAATCGGGATGTCTATGCGGAGGCTACGAGCAGTACTTC. The J gene is TRBJ2-7, the V gene TRBV23-1, with D tentatively TRBD2 (5 bases). TRBV23-1 carries the ORF label, with uncertain function. V lost 0 bases and J 3 bases, leaving 18 bases between the germline ends. CDR3 size: 17 residues.

The chain employs TRBV3-1 (or the pseudogene TRBV3-2) and TRBJ2-7; possible D gene TRBD1, 5 bases. Trimming removed 1 base from V and 0 bases from J, with 16 bases in between. The CDR3 extends over 17 amino acids. Per germline, CDR1 LGHDT and CDR2 YNNKEL (reference sequence). The CDR3 is CASSQVSSGKSSYEQYF. The CDR3 bases are TGTGCCAGCAGCCAAGTGAGTTCAGGGAAGAGCTCCTACGAGCAGTACTTC.

The chain combines TRBV5-1 with TRBJ2-5, with 8 bases aligning to TRBD1. The CDR3 runs 14 residues. Germline CDR1 and CDR2: SGHRS and YFSETQ. V gave up 0 bases and J gave up 3 bases; unmatched junction bases: 1. CDR3 loop: CASSLATGEETQYF. DNA of the CDR3: TGCGCCAGCAGCTTGGCGACAGGGGAAGAGACCCAGTACTTC. The variable domain in full, completed from reference TRBV5-1 and TRBJ2-5, reads KAGVTQTPRYLIKTRGQQVTLSCSPISGHRSVSWYQQTPGQGLQFLFEYFSETQRNKGNFPGRFSGRQFSNSRSEMNVSTLELGDSALYLCASSLATGEETQYFGPGTRLLVL.

The V and J genes are TRBV5-1 and TRBJ2-3; 7 bases align to TRBD2. Germline V CDR1 and CDR2: SGHRS, YFSETQ. The CDR3 covers 17 residues. After removal of 2 bases from V and 2 bases from J, the junction contained 11 bases not matched to a gene. In nucleotides, the CDR3 is TGCGCCAGCAGCTTACGGACTAGTTGGGGTAACACAGATACGCAGTATTTT. As protein: CASSLRTSWGNTDTQYF.

V and J are TRBV10-2 and TRBJ2-1; 8 nucleotides agree with TRBD2. CDR3 length: 14 amino acids. Per germline, CDR1 WSHSY and CDR2 SAAADI. The V gene end was trimmed by 7 bases and the J gene end by 4 bases; junction bases not matched to a gene: 6. As DNA, the CDR3 is TGCGCCAGCACCCGGGGGGGCGTTTACAATGAGCAGTTCTTC. Translation gives CASTRGGVYNEQFF.

This clone was seen a single time. The V gene is TRBV19, the J gene TRBJ1-2; the D gene is possibly TRBD1 (6 bases). V was pared by 0 bases and J by 2 bases, with 16 bases between. Germline V gene lookup returns CDR1 LNHDA and CDR2 SQIVND (reference sequence). The length of the CDR3 is 17 residues. In nucleotides, the CDR3 is TGTGCCAGTAGTATAGAAGGTCCTACAGGGCGGAACTATGGCTACACCTTC. This sequence encodes CASSIEGPTGRNYGYTF. The whole variable domain, remainder taken from reference TRBV19 and TRBJ1-2, is DGGITQSPKYLFRKEGQNVTLSCEQNLNHDAMYWYRQDPGQGLRLIYYSQIVNDFQKGDIAEGYSVSREKKESFPLTVTSAQKNPTAFYLCASSIEGPTGRNYGYTFGSGTRLTVV.

The gene calls are TRBV6-2 or TRBV6-3 and TRBJ2-5; the D gene is possibly TRBD2 (6 bases). From germline, CDR1 is MNHEY and CDR2 SVGEGT. The V gene lost 5 bases and the J gene lost 4 bases, with 17 bases spanning the gap. CDR3 length: 15 residues. The CDR3 coding sequence is TGTGCCAGCAGTCCCCCCGGGAGCTTTTCAGAGACCCAGTACTTC. This codes for CASSPPGSFSETQYF.

This rearrangement joins TRBV19 to TRBJ2-3; weak D call: TRBD2 (6 bases). CDR3 length equals 12 residues. Between the trimmed V and J ends, which lost 5 bases and 6 bases, there was a span of 9 bases. From germline, CDR1 is LNHDA and CDR2 SQIVND (reference sequence). CDR3 sequence (DNA): TGTGCCAGTAGTGCGGGGAAGGATACGCAGTATTTT. It specifies CASSAGKDTQYF.

This clone was seen only once. The V gene is TRBV12-3 or TRBV12-4, the J gene TRBJ2-7, with a possible D match to TRBD2 (5 bases). The CDR3 contains 13 residues. With 1 base removed from V and 7 bases from J, the gap between germline ends came to 11 bases. This chain's CDR3 is CASSLGPIAEQYF. The CDR3 DNA reads TGTGCCAGCAGTTTAGGGCCCATAGCGGAGCAGTACTTC.